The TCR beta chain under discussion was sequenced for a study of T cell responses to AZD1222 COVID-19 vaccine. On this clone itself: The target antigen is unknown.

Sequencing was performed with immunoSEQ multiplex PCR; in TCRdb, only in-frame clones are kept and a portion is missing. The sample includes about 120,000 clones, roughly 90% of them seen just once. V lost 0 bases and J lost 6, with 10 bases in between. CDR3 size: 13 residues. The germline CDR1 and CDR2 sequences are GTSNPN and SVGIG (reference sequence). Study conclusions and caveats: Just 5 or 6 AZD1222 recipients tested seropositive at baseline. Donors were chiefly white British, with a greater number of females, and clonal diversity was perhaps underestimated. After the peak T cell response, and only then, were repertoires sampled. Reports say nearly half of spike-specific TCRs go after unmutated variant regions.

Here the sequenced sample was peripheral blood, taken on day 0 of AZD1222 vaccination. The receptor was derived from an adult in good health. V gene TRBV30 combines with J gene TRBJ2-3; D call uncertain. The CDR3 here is CAWSVDLGDTQYF. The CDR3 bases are TGTGCCTGGAGTGTAGACTTGGGGGATACGCAGTATTTT. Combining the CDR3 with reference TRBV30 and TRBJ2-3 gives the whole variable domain SQTIHQWPATLVQPVGSPLSLECTVEGTSNPNLYWYRQAAGRGLQLLFYSVGIGQISSEVPQNLSASRPQDRQFILSSKKLLLSDSGFYLCAWSVDLGDTQYFGPGTRLTVL.